Each of the 32 T cell receptor beta chains below was sequenced from the same sample in a study of T cells in Graves' hyperthyroidism and ophthalmopathy. RNA transcripts were the template for amplifying TCR beta CDR3 regions. HTBI primers were used for first-round RT-PCR of the TCR CDR3. One entry per CDR3 protein results from TCRdb running MiXCR on the multiplex PCR reads. This table holds some 250,000 distinct CDR3 sequences, nearly 15% found once. The specimen was blood. The receptors here all came from a woman aged 45-60 years with Graves' hyperthyroidism that later progressed to Graves' ophthalmopathy.

This clonotype was seen a few times. The chain has TRBV7-9 and TRBJ1-2; D call uncertain. V lost 6 bases, J lost 8 bases, and 13 bases lay in between. The length of the CDR3 is 12 residues. Germline V gene data show CDR1 as SEHNR and CDR2 as FQNEAQ (reference sequence). The CDR3 sequence is CASSFESHGYTF. CDR3 bases: TGTGCCAGCAGTTTCGAGAGTCACGGCTACACCTTC. Drawing the rest from reference TRBV7-9 and TRBJ1-2, the complete variable domain is DTGVSQNPRHKITKRGQNVTFRCDPISEHNRLYWYRQTLGQGPEFLTYFQNEAQLEKSRLLSDRFSAERPKGSFSTLEIQRTEQGDSAMYLCASSFESHGYTFGSGTRLTVV.

This clonotype has at least ten counts. The chain is built from TRBV18 and TRBJ2-7, with TRBD2 identical over 12 bases. This CDR3 spans 15 amino acids. The V segment lost 6 bases and the J segment 5 bases; nucleotides outside the gene matches: 8. In germline, CDR1 is KGHSH, CDR2 LQKENI. The CDR3 region is CASSPLAGGPHEQYF. Here the CDR3 DNA reads TGTGCCAGCTCGCCGCTAGCGGGAGGGCCCCACGAGCAGTACTTC.

This clonotype occurred many times. The rearrangement links TRBV3-1 to TRBJ1-1, with 9 nucleotides matching TRBD1. Losses at the gene ends were 4 bases for V and 0 bases for J; bases not matched to a gene: 6. This CDR3 is built from 16 residues. The germline V gene encodes CDR1 LGHDT and CDR2 YNNKEL (reference sequence). CDR3 nucleotides: TGTGCCAGCAGCCCCGGGACAGGGCTGATGAACACTGAAGCTTTCTTT. Protein sequence: CASSPGTGLMNTEAFF.

There are a few counts of this clonotype. The chain has TRBV29-1 and TRBJ1-1; D remains unclear. There are 13 residues in the CDR3. The V and J ends lost 3 bases and 0 bases respectively, with 8 bases between them. CDR1 and CDR2 (germline): SQVTM, ANQGSEA. The CDR3 sequence is CSVDSSLNTEAFF. The CDR3 DNA reads as TGCAGCGTTGACTCCTCGTTGAACACTGAAGCTTTCTTT. The variable domain in full, completed from reference TRBV29-1 and TRBJ1-1, reads SAVISQKPSRDICQRGTSLTIQCQVDSQVTMMFWYRQQPGQSLTLIATANQGSEATYESGFVIDKFPISRPNLTFSTLTVSNMSPEDSSIYLCSVDSSLNTEAFFGQGTRLTVV.

Comments on this clonotype: This clone may be a read error of a much larger clone one base away. The V and J genes are TRBV5-1 and TRBJ1-1; D remains ambiguous. The germline gives CDR1 SGHRS, CDR2 YFSETQ. The CDR3 extends over 13 amino acids. V lost 1 base to trimming and J lost 1 base, with 5 bases between them. The CDR3 nucleotides read TGCGCCAGCAGCTTGTTTCCGAACACTGAAGCTTTCTTT. Translation: CASSLFPNTEAFF.

The table lists this clonotype with many counts. The V gene is TRBV2, the J gene TRBJ2-1, with D unresolved. Germline CDR1 SNHLY, CDR2 FYNNEI. The CDR3 spans 11 residues. V was shortened by 1 base and J by 9 bases, with 4 bases between the two germline ends. CDR3 loop: CASSEGREQFF. The CDR3 DNA reads as TGTGCCAGCAGTGAAGGCCGTGAGCAGTTCTTC.

Ten or more counts support this clonotype. The chain carries TRBV27 and TRBJ2-4; 7 nucleotides align to TRBD2. Germline-derived CDR1 and CDR2 are MNHEY and SMNVEV (reference sequence). The V gene end was trimmed by 5 bases and the J gene end by 3 bases; junction bases not matched to a gene: 4. This CDR3 has 14 residues. The CDR3 is CASSPGTNKNIQYF. The CDR3 nucleotides read TGTGCCAGCAGTCCCGGGACTAACAAAAACATTCAGTACTTC.

The V and J genes are TRBV20-1 and TRBJ1-3; a weak D match, TRBD1 (5 bases). The germline V gene has CDR1 DFQATT and CDR2 SNEGSKA (reference sequence). The CDR3 is 14 amino acids. V gave up 6 bases and J gave up 0 bases, with 12 bases separating them. CDR3 DNA sequence: TGCAGTGCCCCCCTGGGGCACTCTGGAAACACCATATATTTT. The encoded protein is CSAPLGHSGNTIYF.

The CDR3 is CSANAWLGTYNEQFF. The CDR3 bases are TGCAGTGCCAATGCGTGGCTAGGTACTTACAATGAGCAGTTCTTC. The genes are TRBV20-1 and TRBJ2-1; D is unclear. Germline V gene sequence: CDR1 DFQATT, CDR2 SNEGSKA (reference sequence). The ends were cut back, 6 bases at V and 4 bases at J, with 19 bases in the middle. There are 15 residues in the CDR3.

The V and J genes are TRBV5-6 and TRBJ2-7, with D hard to call. This CDR3 has 12 residues. The V end was cut by 1 base, the J end by 7 bases, with 9 bases between. Germline-derived CDR1 and CDR2 are SGHDT and YYEEEE. CDR3 amino acids: CASSLPLGEQYF. For the CDR3, the DNA is TGTGCCAGCAGCTTGCCGCTGGGGGAGCAGTACTTC. The full variable domain, with the rest looked up from reference TRBV5-6 and TRBJ2-7, is DAGVTQSPTHLIKTRGQQVTLRCSPKSGHDTVSWYQQALGQGPQFIFQYYEEEERQRGNFPDRFSGHQFPNYSSELNVNALLLGDSALYLCASSLPLGEQYFGPGTRLTVT.

This clonotype was seen at least ten times. J is TRBJ2-7 and V is TRBV20-1, with 14 bases fitting TRBD2. With V trimmed by 0 bases and J by 3 bases, 7 bases remained unmatched. Germline loops: CDR1 DFQATT, CDR2 SNEGSKA (reference sequence). The CDR3 consists of 17 residues. The CDR3 sequence is CSARDIGLAGGDYEQYF. The CDR3 DNA reads TGCAGTGCTAGAGATATAGGACTAGCGGGAGGTGACTACGAGCAGTACTTC.

The V and J genes are TRBV24-1 and TRBJ2-5, with D tentatively TRBD1 or TRBD2 (5 bases each). CDR1 is KGHDR and CDR2 is SFDVKD in the germline V gene. V was shortened by 1 base and J by 3 bases, with 14 bases between the two germline ends. The CDR3 totals 16 residues. In DNA, the CDR3 is TGTGCCACCAGTGATTTTTCCGGGACGGCCAAAGAGACCCAGTACTTC. Amino acid sequence: CATSDFSGTAKETQYF.

This clonotype was seen many times. V usage is TRBV6-1 and J usage is TRBJ2-2; perhaps TRBD2 as D (5 bases). Germline V gives CDR1 MNHNS, CDR2 SASEGT. This CDR3 contains 15 residues. V was cut by 4 bases and J by 7 bases, with 16 bases left in between. The CDR3 loop is CASSASVVGSGELFF. The CDR3 DNA follows: TGTGCCAGCAGTGCCTCGGTTGTAGGGAGCGGGGAGCTGTTTTTT.

The genes are TRBV10-2 and TRBJ1-1; D possibly corresponds to TRBD1 (6 bases). Germline loops: CDR1 WSHSY, CDR2 SAAADI. The CDR3 has 17 residues. V lost 1 base to trimming and J lost 5 bases, with 20 bases between them. This CDR3 is CASSEYREGFRGTEAFF. The CDR3 bases are TGCGCCAGCAGTGAGTACAGGGAAGGTTTTAGAGGGACTGAAGCTTTCTTT.

This clonotype was observed many times. This sequence joins TRBV28 and TRBJ2-7; 8 nucleotides match TRBD1. CDR1 MDHEN and CDR2 SYDVKM come from the germline V gene. The V gene end was trimmed by 6 bases and the J gene end by 2 bases; junction bases not matched to a gene: 6. This CDR3 region has 14 residues. CDR3 residues: CASRRTGFAYEQYF. For the CDR3, the DNA is TGTGCCAGCAGACGGACAGGGTTCGCCTACGAGCAGTACTTC.

This clonotype came up many times. The V gene is TRBV12-3 or TRBV12-4, the J gene TRBJ2-7; TRBD1 or TRBD2 may be the D gene (5 bases each). V lost 6 bases, J lost 3 bases, and 12 bases lay in between. The CDR3 loop spans 13 amino acids. As DNA, the CDR3 is TGTGCCAGCAGCTGGGGGACGGTCTACGAGCAGTACTTC. It translates to CASSWGTVYEQYF.

This clonotype was observed at least ten times. The chain has TRBV2 and TRBJ2-7; the D is unclear. The CDR3 length is 13 residues. Trimming removed 11 bases at V and 2 bases at J, with 16 bases between. Germline V lookup: CDR1 SNHLY, CDR2 FYNNEI. The chain's CDR3 is CASVAVQAYEQYF. CDR3 DNA sequence: TGTGCCTCCGTGGCAGTCCAGGCCTACGAGCAGTACTTC.

This clonotype was observed many times. V usage is TRBV20-1 and J usage is TRBJ1-1; D is uncertain. This CDR3 spans 14 amino acids. V shed 0 bases and J shed 0 bases, with 8 bases lying between them. The germline gives CDR1 DFQATT, CDR2 SNEGSKA (reference sequence). CDR3 loop: CSAREGGLNTEAFF. CDR3 coding DNA: TGCAGTGCTAGAGAGGGAGGATTGAACACTGAAGCTTTCTTT.

In its sample, this clonotype was seen many times. V is TRBV5-1 and J is TRBJ2-7; D unclear. Trimming removed 4 bases from V and 5 bases from J, with 7 bases in between. The CDR3 contains 11 residues. Germline loops: CDR1 SGHRS, CDR2 YFSETQ. The CDR3 region is CASSGYHEQYF. CDR3 bases: TGCGCCAGCAGCGGCTACCACGAGCAGTACTTC.

This clonotype was recorded at least ten times. The junction departs from the called germline gene at one end, perhaps through a read error. The chain uses TRBV10-3 and TRBJ1-1; 7 nucleotides agree with TRBD1. CDR1 is ENHRY and CDR2 is SYGVKD in the germline V gene. The CDR3 covers 14 residues. The DNA of the CDR3 is TGTGCCATCAGTGAGTCGGGGACAGCCATCACCGATGTCTTT. This codes for CAISESGTAITDVF.

The table lists this clonotype with a few counts. The chain joins TRBV28 to TRBJ1-6; the D is unclear. This CDR3 is built from 12 residues. With 10 bases removed from V and 7 bases from J, the gap between germline ends came to 11 bases. Germline CDR1 and CDR2: MDHEN and SYDVKM. The CDR3 protein is CAIDPGNSPLHF. DNA of the CDR3: TGTGCCATTGACCCCGGGAATTCACCCCTCCACTTT. Supplemented by reference TRBV28 and TRBJ1-6, the full variable domain reads DVKVTQSSRYLVKRTGEKVFLECVQDMDHENMFWYRQDPGLGLRLIYFSYDVKMKEKGDIPEGYSVSREKKERFSLILESASTNQTSMYLCAIDPGNSPLHFGNGTRLTVT.

The J gene is TRBJ1-6, the V gene TRBV20-1, with D unclear. This CDR3 is built from 13 residues. The germline V gene has CDR1 DFQATT and CDR2 SNEGSKA (reference sequence). Trimming shortened V by 4 bases and J by 7 bases, and 11 bases separated the two germline ends. CDR3 loop: CSATNTINSPLHF. As DNA, the CDR3 is TGCAGTGCTACAAACACGATAAATTCACCCCTCCACTTT.

The chain employs TRBV4-2 and TRBJ1-1; D gene uncertain. The V end was cut by 2 bases, the J end by 0 bases, with 7 bases between. Germline CDR1 reads LGHNA; CDR2 reads YNFKEQ. The CDR3 length is 14 residues. The CDR3 DNA reads TGTGCCAGCAGCCAACCAGCCGTGAACACTGAAGCTTTCTTT. Translated: CASSQPAVNTEAFF.

This clonotype showed up many times. The chain couples TRBV27 to TRBJ2-5; TRBD2 aligns across 14 bases. The CDR3 contains 19 residues. The V gene end was trimmed by 5 bases and the J gene end by 4 bases; junction bases not matched to a gene: 15. Looked up from germline, CDR1 is MNHEY and CDR2 is SMNVEV (reference sequence). The CDR3 nucleotides read TGTGCCAGCAGTCCAGGGACTAGCGGGAGAGGTCCGACGTTAGAGACCCAGTACTTC. Its protein is CASSPGTSGRGPTLETQYF.

This clonotype was picked up many times. V and J are TRBV11-3 and TRBJ2-3; D is possibly TRBD2 (5 bases). Trimming cost V 4 bases and J 10 bases, with 12 bases left between them. The CDR3 is 12 amino acids. From germline, CDR1 is SGHNT and CDR2 YENEEA. The CDR3 DNA reads as TGTGCCAGCAGCTCGGGGTTAGTCCCGCAGTATTTT. Translation gives CASSSGLVPQYF.

This clonotype was observed a single time. A much more abundant neighbour one base away suggests this may be a read error. V usage is TRBV12-3 or TRBV12-4 and J usage is TRBJ1-2; no definite D call. The germline V and J ends were trimmed by 4 bases and 2 bases, with 8 bases remaining between them. This CDR3 is built from 13 residues. The CDR3: CASSWKANYGYTF. DNA for the CDR3: TGTGCCAGCAGTTGGAAGGCCAACTATGGCTACACCTTC.

This clonotype occurred many times. This chain uses TRBV11-2 with TRBJ2-7; 8 nucleotides match TRBD2. The CDR3 has 14 residues. V lost 5 bases and J lost 7; bases outside the gene matches: 10. Germline V CDR1 and CDR2: SGHAT, FQNNGV. The CDR3 reads CASSTLADPLEQYF. DNA for the CDR3: TGTGCCAGCAGCACACTAGCGGATCCCCTAGAGCAGTACTTC.

This clonotype has at least ten counts. The rearrangement uses TRBV24-1 and TRBJ2-1, with a weak D call TRBD2 (6 bases). Deletions cut 1 base from V and 13 bases from J, with 16 bases between. CDR1 and CDR2 from the germline V gene are KGHDR and SFDVKD. The CDR3 totals 14 residues. Here the CDR3 DNA reads TGTGCCACCAGTGATTTCAGAGGCAGGACTACCCAGTTCTTC. This translates into CATSDFRGRTTQFF.

This chain uses TRBV5-6 with TRBJ1-5; D is unclear. CDR3 length: 15 amino acids. Trimming stripped 0 bases from V and 7 bases from J, with 14 bases between. Germline V gives CDR1 SGHDT, CDR2 YYEEEE. CDR3 nucleotides: TGTGCCAGCAGCTTGGGGTGGAGGGATGGCCAGCCCCAGCATTTT. The encoded protein is CASSLGWRDGQPQHF.

This clonotype was seen ten or more times. The chain uses TRBV29-1 and TRBJ2-1; 9 nucleotides match TRBD2. The ends lost 6 bases at V and 4 bases at J; junction bases unmatched: 10. The CDR3 runs 15 residues. Germline CDR1 is SQVTM and CDR2 is ANQGSEA. CDR3 DNA sequence: TGCAGCGTAAAGTTGGCGGGGGGGAATTACAATGAGCAGTTCTTC. It is translated as CSVKLAGGNYNEQFF.

This clonotype was found many times. The rearrangement uses TRBV5-1 and TRBJ2-7; D is unclear. CDR1 is SGHRS and CDR2 is YFSETQ in the germline V gene. Trimming took off 1 base at V and 3 bases at J, with 8 bases between the two ends. This CDR3 contains 13 residues. CDR3 residues: CASSLRHNYEQYF. Here the CDR3 DNA reads TGCGCCAGCAGCTTGAGGCATAACTACGAGCAGTACTTC.

There are many counts of this clonotype. The chain combines TRBV5-1 with TRBJ1-1, with 7 bases that match TRBD1. This CDR3 has 15 residues. The germline gives CDR1 SGHRS, CDR2 YFSETQ. V lost 1 base to trimming and J lost 0 bases; unmatched junction nucleotides: 3. The CDR3 here is CASSLRGQMNTEAFF. The DNA of the CDR3 is TGCGCCAGCAGCTTGAGGGGACAGATGAACACTGAAGCTTTCTTT.